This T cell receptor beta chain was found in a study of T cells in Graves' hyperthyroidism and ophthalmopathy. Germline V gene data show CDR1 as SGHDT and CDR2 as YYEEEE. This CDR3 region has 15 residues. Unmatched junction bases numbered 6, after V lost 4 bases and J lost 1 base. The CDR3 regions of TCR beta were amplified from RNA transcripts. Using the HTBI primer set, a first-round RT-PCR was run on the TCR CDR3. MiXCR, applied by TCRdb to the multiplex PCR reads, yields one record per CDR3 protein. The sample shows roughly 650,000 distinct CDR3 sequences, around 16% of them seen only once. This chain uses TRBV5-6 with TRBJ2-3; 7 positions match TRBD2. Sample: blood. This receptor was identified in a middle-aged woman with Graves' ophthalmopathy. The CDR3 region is CASSPILARTDTQYF. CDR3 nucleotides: TGTGCCAGCAGCCCAATACTAGCGCGCACAGATACGCAGTATTTT.